Only one count was recorded for the clone carrying this TCR beta chain. This record belongs to a study of control samples from healthy donors and cancer patients. TCRdb's table, derived via immunoSEQ multiplex PCR, lists solely in-frame clones and lacks some. The table has about 60,000 clones, 92% seen once; the top ten hold 1.7%. CDR3 length: 16 amino acids. V shed 1 base, J shed 1 base, and the junction held 2 bases outside the gene matches. CDR1 and CDR2 from the germline V gene are MNHEY and SVGEGT. This sequence originates from a man between 40 and 49 years old with colorectal cancer. The specimen was PBMCs. V usage is TRBV6-2 or TRBV6-3 and J usage is TRBJ2-5; TRBD2 agrees at 11 bases. The CDR3 DNA sequence: TGTGCCAGCAGTTACTTTGGGACTAGCGGCCAAGAGACCCAGTACTTC. This gives the protein CASSYFGTSGQETQYF.